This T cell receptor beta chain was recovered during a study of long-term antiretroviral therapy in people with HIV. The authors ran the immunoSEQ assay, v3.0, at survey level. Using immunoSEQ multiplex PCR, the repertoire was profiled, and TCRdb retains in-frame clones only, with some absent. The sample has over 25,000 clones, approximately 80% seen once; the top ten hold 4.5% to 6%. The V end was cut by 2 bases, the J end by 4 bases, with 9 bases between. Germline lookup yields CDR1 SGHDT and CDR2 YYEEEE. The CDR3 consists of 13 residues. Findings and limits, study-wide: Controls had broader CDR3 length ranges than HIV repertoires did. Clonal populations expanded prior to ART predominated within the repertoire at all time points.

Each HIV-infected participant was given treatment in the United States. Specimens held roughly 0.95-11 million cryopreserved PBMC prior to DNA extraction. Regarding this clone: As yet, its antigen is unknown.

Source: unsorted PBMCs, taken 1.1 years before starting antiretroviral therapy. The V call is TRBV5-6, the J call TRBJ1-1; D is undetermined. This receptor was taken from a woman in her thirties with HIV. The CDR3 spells CASSLVRGTEAFF. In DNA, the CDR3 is TGTGCCAGCAGCTTAGTGCGGGGCACTGAAGCTTTCTTT.